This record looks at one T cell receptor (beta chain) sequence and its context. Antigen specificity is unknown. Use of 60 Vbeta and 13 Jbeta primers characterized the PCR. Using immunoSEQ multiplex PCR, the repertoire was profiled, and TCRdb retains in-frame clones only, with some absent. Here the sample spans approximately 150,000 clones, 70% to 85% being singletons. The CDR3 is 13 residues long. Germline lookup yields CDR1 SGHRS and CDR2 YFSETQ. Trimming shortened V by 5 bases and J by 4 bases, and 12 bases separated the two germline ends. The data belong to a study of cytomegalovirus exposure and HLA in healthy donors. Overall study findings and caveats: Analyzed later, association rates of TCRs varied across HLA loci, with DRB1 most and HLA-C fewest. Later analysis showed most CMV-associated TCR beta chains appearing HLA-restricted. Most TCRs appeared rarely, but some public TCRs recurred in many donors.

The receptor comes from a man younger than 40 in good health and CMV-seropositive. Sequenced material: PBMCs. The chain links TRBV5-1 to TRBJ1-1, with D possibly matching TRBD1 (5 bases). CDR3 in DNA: TGCGCCAGCAGTTCGGCGGGGGGCACTGAAGCTTTCTTT. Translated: CASSSAGGTEAFF.